The 10 T cell receptor beta chains in this list originate from one sample, sequenced in a study of blood T cells in healthy people across ages. PCR was performed a second time for about 6 to 12 cycles using a sample-barcoded 5' primer and a J-beta primer mix. In TCRdb, the 5' RACE reads were re-called with MiXCR into one record per CDR3 protein. The sample has 1.2 million to 1.5 million distinct CDR3 sequences; approximately 38% are singletons. Material for sequencing was blood. These receptors all stem from a young woman in good health.

This chain uses TRBV4-2 with TRBJ1-1; 9 positions match TRBD1. V lost 4 bases to trimming and J lost 4 bases; unmatched junction nucleotides: 10. Looked up from germline, CDR1 is LGHNA and CDR2 is YNFKEQ. The CDR3 spans 16 residues. CDR3 sequence (DNA): TGTGCCAGCAGCCCCAGGACAGGGGATGGGGGCACTGAAGCTTTCTTT. It codes for CASSPRTGDGGTEAFF.

In its sample, this clonotype was seen a few times. This rearrangement joins TRBV29-1 to TRBJ2-6, with D unresolved. The CDR3 sequence is 15 residues long. V shed 4 bases and J shed 1 base, with 11 bases lying between them. The germline gives CDR1 SQVTM, CDR2 ANQGSEA. The DNA of the CDR3 is TGCAGCGTTGTAGACATTGGGTCTGGGGCCAACGTCCTGACTTTC. Protein sequence: CSVVDIGSGANVLTF.

The genes are TRBV10-2 and TRBJ1-2, with D possibly TRBD1 on 6 matching bases. V dropped 7 bases and J dropped 7 bases, with 13 bases sitting between them. The CDR3 sequence is 12 residues long. CDR1 is WSHSY, CDR2 SAAADI, per germline. CDR3 region: CASTMDRFGYTF. The DNA of the CDR3 is TGCGCCAGCACTATGGACAGATTTGGCTACACCTTC.

This clonotype was seen repeatedly, ten times or more. This chain links TRBV20-1 with TRBJ2-3; possibly TRBD1 for D (6 bases). V dropped 1 base and J dropped 0 bases, with 8 bases sitting between them. Germline V lookup: CDR1 DFQATT, CDR2 SNEGSKA (reference sequence). This CDR3 is built from 14 residues. In DNA, the CDR3 is TGCAGTGCTAGAGTGGGGGCCAGCACAGATACGCAGTATTTT. This translates into CSARVGASTDTQYF.

Only a few counts were recorded for this clonotype. V usage is TRBV7-3 and J usage is TRBJ2-3, with 9 bases identical to TRBD1. There are 18 residues in the CDR3. V lost 1 base, J lost 7 bases, and 15 bases stayed unmatched. Germline V lookup: CDR1 SGHTA, CDR2 FQGTGA. CDR3 nucleotide sequence: TGTGCCAGCAGCTTAAGCCCCACCGGGACAGGGAAATTAAATACGCAGTATTTT. Protein sequence: CASSLSPTGTGKLNTQYF.

DNA of the CDR3: TGCAGCGTTGAGACAGGGTTGGGCTACACCTTC. It specifies CSVETGLGYTF. V usage is TRBV29-1 and J usage is TRBJ1-2, with 7 bases fitting TRBD1. Germline assignment: CDR1 SQVTM and CDR2 ANQGSEA. V shed 3 bases, J shed 8 bases, and the junction held 3 bases outside the gene matches. This CDR3 contains 11 residues.

This clonotype showed up just a few times. In nucleotides, the CDR3 is TGTGCCAGCAGTTTATCGACCGACTTCAAGGGGACCCAGTACTTC. This translates into CASSLSTDFKGTQYF. V usage is TRBV27 and J usage is TRBJ2-5, with D hard to call. V was shortened by 0 bases and J by 7 bases, with 15 bases between the two germline ends. Germline values: CDR1 MNHEY, CDR2 SMNVEV (reference sequence). This CDR3 spans 15 amino acids.

This clonotype was found a few times. The chain's CDR3 is CASSQGLAGVSEQYF. The CDR3 region has the DNA TGTGCCAGCAGCCAAGGCTTAGCGGGAGTGTCGGAGCAGTACTTC. V and J are TRBV3-1 and TRBJ2-7; 9 bases are shared with TRBD2. Germline CDR1 LGHDT, CDR2 YNNKEL (reference sequence). The J segment lost 7 bases and the V segment lost 1 base, leaving 8 bases of the junction unmatched. The CDR3 is made up of 15 amino acids.

The count of this clonotype is one. V and J are TRBV6-5 and TRBJ2-7, with 10 bases fitting TRBD1. The CDR3 consists of 16 residues. Trimming took 5 bases from V and 7 from J; bases not matched to a gene: 14. The germline CDR1 and CDR2 sequences are MNHEY and SVGAGI. For the CDR3, the DNA is TGTGCCAGCAGTCCCCCCGGGACAGGGGCCAACAATGAGCAGTACTTC. Protein sequence: CASSPPGTGANNEQYF.

The rearrangement uses TRBV2 and TRBJ1-6, with D unclear. Trimming took 4 bases from V and 9 from J, leaving 7 bases between them. This CDR3 is 12 amino acids long. The germline V gene has CDR1 SNHLY and CDR2 FYNNEI. The CDR3 DNA follows: TGTGCCAGCAGTGGCCGGGGTTCACCCCTCCACTTT. It is translated as CASSGRGSPLHF.